This paragraph covers one T cell receptor (beta chain) sequence. Its specificity is unknown. The sample is drawn from a study of cytomegalovirus exposure and HLA in healthy donors. Study as a whole: In a later analysis, it was reported that the 90 to 150 validation repertoires had been produced on the same platform as the 500 to 750 repertoires belonging to the first cohort. General observations from the study: Cytomegalovirus-associated TCR beta chains were listed, numbering some 170. Rare TCR sequences predominated, though certain public TCRs were found in many donors.

While the first cohort had around 700 subjects, the donors belonged to the separate validation cohort of about 110 subjects. The method was immunoSEQ multiplex PCR; TCRdb's version includes in-frame clones alone and lacks a portion of them. The table records roughly 150,000 clones, 85% of them present only once. The sequence derives from a man aged 25 to 40 in good health and CMV-seropositive. Sample: PBMCs.

The DNA of the CDR3 is TGTGCCAGCAGCCCGCAGACGACAGGGAGAAGGGAGACCCAGTACTTC. Residues: CASSPQTTGRRETQYF. This sequence joins TRBV5-4 and TRBJ2-5; 7 bases are a match to TRBD1. This CDR3 region has 16 residues. After removal of 4 bases from V and 5 bases from J, the junction contained 14 bases not matched to a gene. Germline CDR1 SGHNT, CDR2 YYREEE (reference sequence).